The 6 T cell receptor beta chains reported below all come from one sample, sequenced in a study of blood T cell repertoires in COVID-19. Repertoires were generated with immunoSEQ multiplex PCR, while TCRdb's copy carries only in-frame clones and drops some. The table has roughly 220,000 clones, approximately 90% seen once. Material: PBMCs or T cells enriched from blood (not recorded which). Receptors were obtained from a woman aged 25-40 years who had recovered from COVID-19.

This chain uses TRBV7-6 with TRBJ2-3; the match to TRBD2 covers 7 bases. J lost 0 bases, V lost 5 bases, and 8 bases had no gene match. The CDR3 is 16 residues long. Germline CDR1 SGHVS, CDR2 FNYEAQ. CDR3 protein: CASSRSRLASTDTQYF. The DNA of the CDR3 is TGTGCCAGCAGCCGTTCCCGACTAGCTAGCACAGATACGCAGTATTTT.

The CDR3 region is CASSLAPGYTEAFF. CDR3 sequence (DNA): TGCGCCAGCAGCTTGGCCCCAGGGTACACTGAAGCTTTCTTT. The chain is built from TRBV5-1 and TRBJ1-1; possible D gene TRBD1, 5 bases. Trimming removed 0 bases at V and 3 bases at J, with 9 bases between. Looked up from germline, CDR1 is SGHRS and CDR2 is YFSETQ. This CDR3 region has 14 residues.

This rearrangement joins TRBV7-2 to TRBJ1-5, with D perhaps matching TRBD1 (6 bases). The germline CDR1 and CDR2 sequences are SGHTA and FQGNSA. CDR3 length equals 16 residues. V shed 4 bases and J shed 4 bases, with 17 bases lying between them. The CDR3 loop is CASSSGETSGNQPQHF. The CDR3 DNA follows: TGTGCCAGCAGCTCAGGGGAGACAAGCGGAAATCAGCCCCAGCATTTT. Looking up the rest from reference TRBV7-2 and TRBJ1-5 gives the full variable domain: GAGVSQSPSNKVTEKGKDVELRCDPISGHTALYWYRQSLGQGLEFLIYFQGNSAPDKSGLPSDRFSAERTGGSVSTLTIQRTQQEDSAVYLCASSSGETSGNQPQHFGDGTRLSIL.

CDR3 DNA sequence: TGTGCCAGCTCATCGGAACAAACAGGGGGCTTGTATGGCTACACCTTC. This translates into CASSSEQTGGLYGYTF. The chain joins TRBV18 to TRBJ1-2; 9 bases fit TRBD1. V lost 5 bases and J lost 5; bases outside the gene matches: 12. CDR3 size: 16 residues. Germline CDR1 KGHSH, CDR2 LQKENI.

This chain connects TRBV5-4 to TRBJ1-6; D not certain. CDR3 length: 12 amino acids. CDR1 is SGHNT and CDR2 is YYREEE in the germline V gene (reference sequence). V was pared by 0 bases and J by 10 bases, with 5 bases between. The CDR3 reads CASSLAQSPLHF. The CDR3 DNA sequence: TGTGCCAGCAGCTTGGCCCAGTCACCCCTCCACTTT.

The rearrangement joins TRBV7-3 to TRBJ2-3; TRBD2 matches at 8 bases. The germline CDR1 and CDR2 sequences are SGHTA and FQGTGA. The CDR3 covers 15 residues. V lost 2 bases, J lost 1 base, and 2 bases stayed unmatched. The CDR3 protein is CASSLRRGGTDTQYF. CDR3 bases: TGTGCCAGCAGCTTACGGCGGGGGGGCACAGATACGCAGTATTTT.